The present T cell receptor (beta chain) was sequenced within a study of lymphopenia after photon versus proton radiotherapy. Study-wide results and caveats: After lymphocyte nadir, photon-treated repertoires showed oligoclonal expansion, especially CD8+ Temra. Survival link was tested only in deceased patients; proton benefit remains a possibility.

On this clone itself: Antigen: not known.

Trimming took 8 bases from V and 3 from J; bases not matched to a gene: 20. CDR3 size: 18 residues. Germline V gene lookup returns CDR1 SQVTM and CDR2 ANQGSEA. Sequencing was performed with immunoSEQ multiplex PCR; in TCRdb, only in-frame clones are kept and a portion is missing. The sample holds tens of thousands of clones, around 83% seen once. This receptor was taken from a woman in her 70s with pancreatic cancer. Some clones in this sample may be carry-over from other donors' samples. The chain joins TRBV29-1 to TRBJ2-1, with 9 bases identical to TRBD2. Sequenced here: peripheral blood, sampled from a patient treated with proton-based radiotherapy. The CDR3 nucleotides are TGCAGCCCCCCTTCTGGAGCTAGCGGGGAGGTTTTCTACAATGAGCAGTTCTTC. Translating gives CSPPSGASGEVFYNEQFF.